A single sample gave rise to the 12 T cell receptor beta chains below, sequenced in a study of cytomegalovirus exposure and HLA in healthy donors. The repertoire was sequenced with immunoSEQ multiplex PCR; TCRdb's copy has only in-frame clones and lacks some. The table lists more than 150,000 clones, 80% to 85% of them singletons, with around 2.8% in the top ten. The sequencing sample was made of PBMCs. These receptors were taken from a woman younger than 30 in good health and CMV-seropositive.

The chain recombines TRBV5-6 with TRBJ2-1; 7 bases match TRBD2. V shed 1 base and J 7 bases; nucleotides not matched to a gene: 8. CDR1 SGHDT and CDR2 YYEEEE come from the germline V gene. This CDR3 has 15 amino acids. The CDR3 loop is CASSLIGGGPNEQFF. CDR3 nucleotides: TGTGCCAGCAGCTTGATCGGGGGAGGGCCTAATGAGCAGTTCTTC.

This clone was seen only once. V is TRBV7-9 and J is TRBJ2-1; weak D call: TRBD1 (6 bases). V was pared by 1 base and J by 8 bases, with 12 bases between. CDR1 is SEHNR and CDR2 is FQNEAQ in the germline V gene (reference sequence). There are 14 residues in the CDR3. CDR3 protein: CASSLDYRVDEQFF. CDR3 DNA sequence: TGTGCCAGCAGCTTAGATTACAGGGTGGATGAGCAGTTCTTC.

The rearrangement uses TRBV5-6 and TRBJ1-4; 7 positions match TRBD1. Germline V CDR1 and CDR2: SGHDT, YYEEEE. V was clipped by 3 bases and J by 3 bases; unmatched bases: 8. The CDR3 is 16 amino acids. CDR3 DNA: TGTGCCAGCAGCTGGAGACAGGGAATATCTAATGAAAAACTGTTTTTT. Translated: CASSWRQGISNEKLFF.

The chain employs TRBV7-9 and TRBJ2-1, with TRBD1 as a possible D gene (6 bases). CDR3 length: 12 amino acids. Trimming shortened V by 4 bases and J by 15 bases, and 16 bases separated the two germline ends. Germline V lookup: CDR1 SEHNR, CDR2 FQNEAQ (reference sequence). CDR3 region: CASSSSGDSRFF. DNA of the CDR3: TGTGCCAGCAGCTCTTCAGGGGATAGTCGGTTCTTC.

The V and J genes are TRBV9 and TRBJ1-3; possible D gene TRBD1, 5 bases. Trimming stripped 0 bases from V and 0 bases from J, with 10 bases between. This CDR3 is 16 amino acids long. Germline lookup yields CDR1 SGDLS and CDR2 YYNGEE. The CDR3 spells CASSVDGTVSGNTIYF. The CDR3 DNA reads as TGTGCCAGCAGCGTAGATGGGACTGTCTCTGGAAACACCATATATTTT.

The rearrangement links TRBV4-1 to TRBJ1-2; D gene uncertain. Trimming cost V 3 bases and J 0 bases, with 11 bases left between them. Germline CDR1 is MGHRA and CDR2 is YSYEKL. The CDR3 has 15 amino acids. CDR3 coding DNA: TGCGCCAGCAGCCAGGGAGATAAATCTAACTATGGCTACACCTTC. Its translation is CASSQGDKSNYGYTF.

The chain combines TRBV7-2 with TRBJ2-1; tentative D call: TRBD2 (5 bases). The germline gives CDR1 SGHTA, CDR2 FQGNSA. The CDR3 length is 12 residues. V dropped 4 bases and J dropped 7 bases, with 8 bases sitting between them. The CDR3 bases are TGTGCCAGCAGCTCGACGGGGAATGAGCAGTTCTTC. Its protein product is CASSSTGNEQFF.

This clone has more than one count but fewer than ten. The rearrangement links TRBV4-1 to TRBJ1-6, with TRBD1 matching over 7 bases. The CDR3 is 15 residues long. Trimming cost V 4 bases and J 4 bases; bases outside gene matches: 4. Germline V CDR1 and CDR2: MGHRA, YSYEKL. For the CDR3, the DNA is TGCGCCAGCAGCCTAGGGGGCCGATATAATTCACCCCTCCACTTT. Protein: CASSLGGRYNSPLHF.

Written as DNA, the CDR3 is TGTGCCAGCAGCCCTCTACTTACAGATACGCAGTATTTT. It codes for CASSPLLTDTQYF. This rearrangement joins TRBV14 to TRBJ2-3; D is unclear. V lost 4 bases, J lost 3 bases, and 8 bases lay in between. Germline assignment: CDR1 SGHDN and CDR2 FVKESK. CDR3 length: 13 amino acids.

The chain employs TRBV19 and TRBJ1-2; TRBD1 aligns across 9 bases. Germline V lookup: CDR1 LNHDA, CDR2 SQIVND (reference sequence). The CDR3 is 13 residues long. V lost 3 bases and J lost 8; bases outside the gene matches: 4. The CDR3 coding sequence is TGTGCCAGTAGTATCGACAGGGGGGAAGGCTACACCTTC. Its translation: CASSIDRGEGYTF.

The V and J genes are TRBV5-8 and TRBJ2-5, with 8 positions matching TRBD2. The trim removed 7 bases at V and 4 bases at J, leaving 9 bases unmatched. The CDR3 has 14 residues. Germline V gene lookup returns CDR1 SGHTS and CDR2 YDEGEE. The CDR3 reads CASRGLVVPETQYF. The CDR3 DNA is TGTGCCAGCCGGGGACTAGTAGTCCCAGAGACCCAGTACTTC.

The chain recombines TRBV19 with TRBJ2-5; the D gene is possibly TRBD2 (6 bases). The CDR3 loop spans 17 amino acids. Germline V lookup: CDR1 LNHDA, CDR2 SQIVND (reference sequence). Trimming removed 5 bases at V and 4 bases at J, with 23 bases between. CDR3 loop: CASSPNIRDSQGETQYF. Written as DNA, the CDR3 is TGTGCCAGTAGTCCGAATATCCGGGACTCCCAGGGAGAGACCCAGTACTTC.